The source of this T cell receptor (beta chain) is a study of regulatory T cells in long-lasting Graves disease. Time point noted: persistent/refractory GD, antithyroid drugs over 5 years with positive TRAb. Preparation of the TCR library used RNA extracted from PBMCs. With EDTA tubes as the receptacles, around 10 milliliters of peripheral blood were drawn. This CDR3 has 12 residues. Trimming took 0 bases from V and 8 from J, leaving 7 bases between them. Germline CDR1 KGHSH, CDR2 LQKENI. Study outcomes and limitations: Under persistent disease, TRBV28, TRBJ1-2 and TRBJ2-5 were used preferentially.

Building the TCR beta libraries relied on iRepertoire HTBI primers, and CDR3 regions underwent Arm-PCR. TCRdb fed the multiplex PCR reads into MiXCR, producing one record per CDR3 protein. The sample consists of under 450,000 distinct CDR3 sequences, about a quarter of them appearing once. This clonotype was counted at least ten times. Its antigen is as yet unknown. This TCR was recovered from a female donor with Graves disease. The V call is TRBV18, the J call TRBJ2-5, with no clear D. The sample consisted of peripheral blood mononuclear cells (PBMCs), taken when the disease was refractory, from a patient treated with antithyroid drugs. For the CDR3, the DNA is TGTGCCAGCTCACCACCTCAAGGAACCCAGTACTTC. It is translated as CASSPPQGTQYF.